The clone carrying this T cell receptor beta chain has only a few counts. This sample stems from a study of response to subunit inactivated influenza vaccine. Using its own MiXCR run on the RT-PCR reads, TCRdb lists one record per CDR3 protein. The sample includes roughly 620,000 distinct CDR3 sequences, roughly 12% seen only once; the top ten take 8% to 13%. These data were also filed under a second study, of T cells expressing NK-cell markers. That report adds: With UMIs, 5'RACE template switching was used to make TCR beta cDNA. Sorted T-cell subsets CD3+CD56+NKG2C+, CD3+CD56+NKG2C- and CD3+CD56-NKG2C+ were TCR beta-sequenced. Eight donors were sequenced, of whom seven were HCMV-seropositive, while the remaining one was HCMV-seronegative. What restricted sorting to alpha-beta TCR T cells in several experiments was an anti-gamma-delta TCR antibody. There were several donors in whom these clonotypes also led the CD3+CD56-NKG2C+ fraction.

This sequence was found in a man in his fifties or sixties who received an inactivated influenza vaccine. The sequenced sample was PBMCs from blood, obtained on the day of vaccination.

CDR3 amino acids: CSARDQSSSYEQYF. CDR3 bases: TGCAGTGCTAGAGATCAGAGTAGCTCCTACGAGCAGTACTTC. The chain carries TRBV20-1 and TRBJ2-7; D remains ambiguous. CDR3 length: 14 residues. The germline V gene has CDR1 DFQATT and CDR2 SNEGSKA (reference sequence). Trimming shortened V by 0 bases and J by 0 bases, and 9 bases separated the two germline ends.